The 28 T cell receptor beta chains reported below all come from one sample, sequenced in a study of T cells in Graves' hyperthyroidism and ophthalmopathy (dated 2019 in TCRdb). The library was built by means of multiplex PCR. Sequencing was performed on an Illumina HiSeq 2000. TCR beta CDR3 regions were amplified from RNA transcripts. A first-round RT-PCR of the TCR CDR3 used the HTBI primer set with the Qiagen OneStep RT-PCR kit. TCRdb reanalyzed the raw reads on its own, using fastp at Q25 for trimming and MiXCR for clone calling, and kept in-frame beta chains. CDR3 protein sequences are deduplicated, and each keeps its most common genes and DNA. This sample comprises around 450,000 distinct CDR3 sequences, 15% to 18% of them detected only once. The top ten clones comprise about 7.7% of the sample. The specimen sequenced was blood. The source is a woman aged 18-29 years with Graves' hyperthyroidism.

This clonotype was seen at least ten times. The chain couples TRBV11-2 to TRBJ2-3, with D uncertain. Trimming took 2 bases from V and 0 from J, leaving 24 bases between them. Germline CDR1 reads SGHAT; CDR2 reads FQNNGV. This CDR3 is built from 20 residues. CDR3 bases: TGTGCCAGCAGCTTATCCCTTGGCCTTACCCCCAAGTCTAGCACAGATACGCAGTATTTT. Its translation is CASSLSLGLTPKSSTDTQYF.

The rearrangement links TRBV20-1 to TRBJ2-7, with D perhaps matching TRBD1 (6 bases). V was pared by 5 bases and J by 7 bases, with 12 bases between. The CDR3 sequence is 11 residues long. Germline CDR1 is DFQATT and CDR2 is SNEGSKA (reference sequence). The CDR3 coding sequence is TGCAGTGCTGGCCAAGGGGGAGAGCAGTACTTC. It yields the protein CSAGQGGEQYF.

The rearrangement uses TRBV5-1 and TRBJ2-5, with D unresolved. This CDR3 is built from 16 residues. V shed 2 bases and J shed 4 bases, with 18 bases lying between them. Germline V gene data show CDR1 as SGHRS and CDR2 as YFSETQ. This CDR3 reads CASSLTPRSFTETQYF. The CDR3 nucleotides read TGCGCCAGCAGCTTAACCCCGAGGTCGTTCACAGAGACCCAGTACTTC.

This clonotype was counted ten times or more. The J gene is TRBJ1-2, the V gene TRBV2, with 11 bases that match TRBD1. V lost 4 bases to trimming and J lost 3 bases; unmatched junction nucleotides: 13. The CDR3 has 18 residues. Germline loops: CDR1 SNHLY, CDR2 FYNNEI. The CDR3 DNA follows: TGTGCCAGCAGTGGAGAGGCGGGACAGGGGGGCCCTGACTATGGCTACACCTTC. It translates to CASSGEAGQGGPDYGYTF.

Points on this clonotype: The junction departs from germline at one end; a sequencing error may be responsible. This rearrangement joins TRBV7-7 to TRBJ2-2, with D possibly TRBD2 on 6 matching bases. The CDR3 spans 14 residues. Germline loops: CDR1 SSHAT, CDR2 FNYEAQ (reference sequence). The CDR3 sequence is CASSLREEVGELFF. The CDR3 DNA follows: TGTGCTAGCAGCTTAAGGGAGGAGGTCGGGGAGCTGTTTTTT.

This clonotype was observed many times. The chain recombines TRBV6-1 with TRBJ2-2, with 16 bases aligning to TRBD2. Germline V gives CDR1 MNHNS, CDR2 SASEGT. V lost 6 bases and J lost 4; bases outside the gene matches: 8. The CDR3 has 18 residues. Here the CDR3 reads CASSPGLAGGRATGELFF. CDR3 coding DNA: TGTGCCAGCAGCCCGGGACTAGCGGGGGGGCGCGCCACCGGGGAGCTGTTTTTT.

Concerning this clonotype: It may be a read error: a sequence one base away is much more abundant. The chain combines TRBV20-1 with TRBJ2-7, with TRBD2 matching 12 bases. Trimming removed 7 bases from V and 3 bases from J; junction bases left unmatched: 4. The CDR3 runs 13 residues. Germline assignment: CDR1 DFQATT and CDR2 SNEGSKA (reference sequence). The DNA for the CDR3 is TGCAGTGAGCTGACTAGCGGGAGCTACGAGCAGTACTTC. Translated: CSELTSGSYEQYF.

This clonotype was seen only a few times. The rearrangement joins TRBV20-1 to TRBJ2-7, with 8 bases fitting TRBD2. Germline assignment: CDR1 DFQATT and CDR2 SNEGSKA (reference sequence). The CDR3 spans 12 residues. The CDR3 nucleotides read TGCAGCCTAGCGGGCCGCTCCTACGAGCAGTACTTC. Translation: CSLAGRSYEQYF.

This clonotype was seen ten or more times. V gene TRBV6-1 combines with J gene TRBJ1-5, with D unresolved. The CDR3 spans 15 residues. V was cut by 8 bases and J by 0 bases, with 14 bases left in between. Per germline, CDR1 MNHNS and CDR2 SASEGT. This chain's CDR3 is CASQTVWGSNQPQHF. DNA for the CDR3: TGTGCCAGCCAAACCGTTTGGGGTAGCAATCAGCCCCAGCATTTT.

This clonotype was seen ten or more times. This rearrangement joins TRBV20-1 to TRBJ2-7; D remains ambiguous. Germline V gene lookup returns CDR1 DFQATT and CDR2 SNEGSKA (reference sequence). The ends were cut back, 7 bases at V and 2 bases at J, with 9 bases in the middle. The CDR3 has 11 residues. CDR3 sequence reads: CSVGVAYEQYF. In DNA form, the CDR3 reads TGCAGTGTCGGAGTGGCCTACGAGCAGTACTTC.

This clonotype was found a few times. The rearrangement uses TRBV3-1 and TRBJ1-2; 11 bases map to TRBD1. Germline CDR1 reads LGHDT; CDR2 reads YNNKEL (reference sequence). CDR3 length: 14 residues. J gave up 8 bases and V 5 bases, and 7 bases lay outside the gene matches. CDR3 bases: TGTGCCAGCAGCTACGGACAGGGGGCAAAAGGCTACACCTTC. Translating gives CASSYGQGAKGYTF.

CDR3 nucleotides: TGTGCCAGCAGCCGGAAAGGTCTGCGTCCTAACTATGGCTACACCTTC. As protein: CASSRKGLRPNYGYTF. J is TRBJ1-2 and V is TRBV11-2; D unresolved. Germline loops: CDR1 SGHAT, CDR2 FQNNGV. The CDR3 contains 16 residues. The V and J ends lost 5 bases and 0 bases respectively, with 16 bases between them.

This clonotype was observed at least ten times. The chain joins TRBV11-2 to TRBJ2-2, with 10 bases that match TRBD2. CDR3 length: 16 amino acids. Germline assignment: CDR1 SGHAT and CDR2 FQNNGV. Germline trimming cut 5 bases from V and 7 bases from J; bases unmatched to any gene: 10. The CDR3 loop is CASSGSGGAYLGELFF. CDR3 DNA: TGTGCCAGCAGCGGGAGCGGGGGGGCCTATCTCGGGGAGCTGTTTTTT. The complete variable domain, with remaining parts taken from reference TRBV11-2 and TRBJ2-2, reads EAGVAQSPRYKIIEKRQSVAFWCNPISGHATLYWYQQILGQGPKLLIQFQNNGVVDDSQLPKDRFSAERLKGVDSTLKIQPAKLEDSAVYLCASSGSGGAYLGELFFGEGSRLTVL.

V usage is TRBV29-1 and J usage is TRBJ2-5, with D tentatively TRBD1 or TRBD2 (5 bases each). The CDR3 consists of 11 residues. Germline-derived CDR1 and CDR2 are SQVTM and ANQGSEA. CDR3 loop: CTVGPAETQYF. Here the CDR3 DNA reads TGCACCGTGGGACCTGCGGAGACCCAGTACTTC.

This clonotype was observed a handful of times. This chain links TRBV6-5 with TRBJ1-5; the D is unclear. Germline assignment: CDR1 MNHEY and CDR2 SVGAGI. The CDR3 is made up of 13 amino acids. The V gene lost 2 bases and the J gene lost 5 bases, with 7 bases spanning the gap. CDR3 nucleotide sequence: TGTGCCAGCAGTTACAATGGGGATCAGCCCCAGCATTTT. Translating it yields CASSYNGDQPQHF.

This clonotype was recorded at least ten times. This sequence joins TRBV5-5 and TRBJ1-2, with 7 nucleotides matching TRBD1. Germline loops: CDR1 SGHKS, CDR2 YYEKEE (reference sequence). The J segment lost 8 bases and the V segment lost 0 bases, leaving 13 bases of the junction unmatched. This CDR3 spans 16 amino acids. CDR3: CASSLEDRMSTWGYTF. CDR3 nucleotides: TGTGCCAGCAGCTTGGAGGACAGGATGTCTACGTGGGGCTACACCTTC.

This clonotype was detected ten times or more. The chain joins TRBV5-1 to TRBJ2-3; D is ambiguous. The germline CDR1 and CDR2 sequences are SGHRS and YFSETQ. The CDR3 runs 16 residues. Deletions cut 1 base from V and 0 bases from J, with 12 bases between. Here the CDR3 reads CASSLTLPTSTDTQYF. The DNA for the CDR3 is TGCGCCAGCAGCTTGACCCTACCTACTAGCACAGATACGCAGTATTTT.

V is TRBV24-1 and J is TRBJ2-2; D might be TRBD1 (6 bases). The V end lost 9 bases, the J end lost 0 bases, and 13 bases lay between the germline ends. The V gene's germline CDR1 is KGHDR and CDR2 SFDVKD. CDR3 length: 15 residues. The CDR3 nucleotides are TGTGCCACCGGAGGCAGGGGAGCGAACACCGGGGAGCTGTTTTTT. Amino acid sequence: CATGGRGANTGELFF.

This clonotype was counted many times. This rearrangement joins TRBV6-4 to TRBJ1-6; a possible D gene is TRBD1 (5 bases). Trimming left V 3 bases short and J 5 bases short, with 5 bases between. This CDR3 region has 13 residues. Per germline, CDR1 MRHNA and CDR2 SNTAGT. CDR3: CASSEGDNSPLHF. The CDR3 DNA is TGTGCCAGCAGTGAGGGGGATAATTCACCCCTCCACTTT.

This clonotype has only a few counts. This sequence may be a read error, since a much larger clone differs from it by one base. The CDR3 loop reads CASRPGQNEQFF. The CDR3 DNA is TGTGCCAGCAGACCCGGACAGAATGAGCAGTTCTTC. The chain employs TRBV6-2 or TRBV6-3 and TRBJ2-1; TRBD1 might be the D (6 bases). Germline values: CDR1 MNHEY, CDR2 SVGEGT. The CDR3 runs to 12 residues. With 6 bases removed from V and 7 bases from J, the gap between germline ends came to 10 bases.

As concerns this clonotype: One end of the junction does not line up with germline, which may come from a read error. The genes are TRBV3-1 and TRBJ2-1; D uncertain. The CDR3 is made up of 13 amino acids. The germline gives CDR1 LGHDT, CDR2 YNNKEL (reference sequence). CDR3 sequence (DNA): TGTGTCAGCAGCCTCCTGCGAGGTGATGAGCAGTTCTTC. Residues: CVSSLLRGDEQFF.

The chain recombines TRBV20-1 with TRBJ2-5; TRBD2 is a possible D gene (7 bases). CDR1 and CDR2 from the germline V gene are DFQATT and SNEGSKA (reference sequence). This CDR3 region has 14 residues. Deletions cut 0 bases from V and 7 bases from J, with 15 bases between. CDR3: CSARDSGRGGTQYF. Written as DNA, the CDR3 is TGCAGTGCTAGAGATTCTGGGAGGGGGGGGACCCAGTACTTC.

This clonotype was counted ten times or more. The chain combines TRBV20-1 with TRBJ1-2; D gene ambiguous. V was cut by 0 bases and J by 8 bases, with 19 bases left in between. Per the germline V gene, CDR1 is DFQATT and CDR2 is SNEGSKA (reference sequence). The CDR3 has 15 amino acids. CDR3 DNA sequence: TGCAGTGCTAGAGATAGGCACCACGGTGCGTTCGGCTACACCTTC. It yields the protein CSARDRHHGAFGYTF.

The V call is TRBV4-1, the J call TRBJ2-3, with 9 nucleotides matching TRBD1. The CDR3 is 18 amino acids. The germline gives CDR1 MGHRA, CDR2 YSYEKL. Losses at the gene ends were 5 bases for V and 2 bases for J; bases not matched to a gene: 14. CDR3 amino acids: CASSSRRAGTGHTDTQYF. The CDR3, as DNA: TGCGCCAGCAGCTCCAGAAGAGCCGGGACAGGGCACACAGATACGCAGTATTTT.

This clonotype was counted ten times or more. The rearrangement joins TRBV7-3 to TRBJ2-1, with 13 bases fitting TRBD2. Trimming cost V 5 bases and J 8 bases; bases outside gene matches: 6. Per the germline V gene, CDR1 is SGHTA and CDR2 is FQGTGA. The CDR3 is 15 residues long. The CDR3 sequence: CASSKLAGGPYEQFF. The CDR3 nucleotides read TGTGCCAGCAGCAAACTAGCGGGAGGGCCGTATGAGCAGTTCTTC.

This clonotype was seen repeatedly, ten times or more. The J gene is TRBJ2-3, the V gene TRBV18; D gene ambiguous. Germline assignment: CDR1 KGHSH and CDR2 LQKENI. This CDR3 has 14 amino acids. Trimming pared 6 bases from V and 4 bases from J, leaving 14 bases between. The CDR3 sequence: CASSRSTRSDTQYF. CDR3 nucleotide sequence: TGTGCCAGCTCCCGCTCGACACGTTCAGATACGCAGTATTTT.

The genes are TRBV5-1 and TRBJ1-4; 12 bases match TRBD1. Germline V gene lookup returns CDR1 SGHRS and CDR2 YFSETQ. The CDR3 loop spans 16 amino acids. V trimming: 7 bases; J trimming: 5 bases; junction bases outside the gene matches: 9. The CDR3 sequence is CASGRDRGPGNEKLFF. The CDR3 nucleotides are TGCGCCAGCGGAAGGGACAGGGGGCCGGGGAATGAAAAACTGTTTTTT. The variable domain in full, with the rest retrieved from reference TRBV5-1 and TRBJ1-4, is KAGVTQTPRYLIKTRGQQVTLSCSPISGHRSVSWYQQTPGQGLQFLFEYFSETQRNKGNFPGRFSGRQFSNSRSEMNVSTLELGDSALYLCASGRDRGPGNEKLFFGSGTQLSVL.

This clonotype has at least ten counts. The V call is TRBV18, the J call TRBJ1-5; 8 bases align to TRBD1. The germline V gene has CDR1 KGHSH and CDR2 LQKENI. This CDR3 spans 16 amino acids. V shed 5 bases and J 1 base; nucleotides not matched to a gene: 7. This chain's CDR3 is CASSGQGAGSNQPQHF. CDR3 nucleotides: TGTGCCAGCTCAGGACAGGGCGCCGGGAGCAATCAGCCCCAGCATTTT. Supplemented by reference TRBV18 and TRBJ1-5, the full variable domain reads NAGVMQNPRHLVRRRGQEARLRCSPMKGHSHVYWYRQLPEEGLKFMVYLQKENIIDESGMPKERFSAEFPKEGPSILRIQQVVRGDSAAYFCASSGQGAGSNQPQHFGDGTRLSIL.